This T cell receptor (beta chain) was recovered during a study of identical twins. CDR1 and CDR2 from the germline V gene are KGHDR and SFDVKD. The V end lost 4 bases, the J end lost 0 bases, and 12 bases lay between the germline ends. The CDR3 is made up of 17 amino acids. With template switching, a universal primer site was added, and the cDNA carried unique molecular identifiers. TCRdb processed the 5' RACE reads anew with MiXCR; each CDR3 protein has one entry. Here the sample spans around 160,000 distinct CDR3 sequences, roughly 3.5% being singletons. This chain links TRBV24-1 with TRBJ2-6; tentatively, D is TRBD2 (6 bases). The source of this sequence is a man aged 18 to 30 in good health. Sequencing was performed on memory T cells sorted from blood. CDR3 protein: CATSESGLSSGANVLTF. In DNA form, the CDR3 reads TGTGCCACCAGTGAATCCGGACTAAGCTCTGGGGCCAACGTCCTGACTTTC.